This T cell receptor beta chain was documented in a study of post-analysis software for immune sequencing data. Study-wide context: Secondary progressive, relapsing-remitting and progressive-relapsing multiple sclerosis were among the included disease courses. Study-level results: Pronounced co-clustering by F measure was evident among identically batched samples. Among a handful of TRBV segments more frequent in patients than controls were TRBV5-6, TRBV5-1 and TRBV20-1. People with multiple sclerosis had a significantly lower normalized Chao1 diversity than controls did.

In regard to this clonotype: Antigen unknown.

The CDR3 sequence is 14 residues long. Per the germline V gene, CDR1 is SGHTA and CDR2 is FQGNSA. Trimming stripped 5 bases from V and 7 bases from J, with 17 bases between. The TCR beta cDNA libraries carried unique molecular identifiers. Out of 1 to 10 million T cells, some 480,000 cDNA molecules were generated. TCRdb recomputed calls from the PCR reads with MiXCR, one row per CDR3 protein. The sample contains a few hundred thousand distinct CDR3 sequences, roughly 36% of which appear only once. This TCR was recovered from a girl between 10 and 17 years old with multiple sclerosis. The sample comprised blood. The V gene is TRBV7-2, the J gene TRBJ2-5; D is unclear. CDR3 protein: CASSPTGSVGTQYF. The CDR3 DNA reads as TGTGCCAGCAGCCCTACGGGCTCCGTGGGGACCCAGTACTTC.